The T cell receptor beta chain under discussion was sequenced for a study of blood T cell repertoires in COVID-19. TCRdb's copy holds only in-frame clones and misses some; the assay was immunoSEQ multiplex PCR. The table records around 300,000 clones, about 85% of them present only once. The V gene's germline CDR1 is SGHVS and CDR2 FNYEAQ. The CDR3 is 14 amino acids. V lost 2 bases, J lost 6 bases, and 11 bases lay in between. V gene TRBV7-6 combines with J gene TRBJ1-5; D not resolved. The material sequenced was PBMCs or T cells enriched from blood (not recorded which). This TCR was sampled from a woman aged 45-65 years who had recovered from COVID-19. The chain's CDR3 is CASSLNPGLQPQHF. For the CDR3, the DNA is TGTGCCAGCAGCTTAAACCCCGGACTTCAGCCCCAGCATTTT.